A single sample gave rise to the 20 T cell receptor beta chains below, sequenced in a study of blood T cell repertoires in COVID-19. Data came from immunoSEQ multiplex PCR; TCRdb stores just in-frame clones and leaves some out. The sample consists of 100,000 to 150,000 clones, about 83% of them appearing once. The sequenced sample consisted of peripheral blood. The origin of the receptors is a man in his 60s with acute or convalescent COVID-19.

The V gene is TRBV10-2, the J gene TRBJ2-3; weak D call: TRBD2 (6 bases). This CDR3 is built from 16 residues. Germline V gene data show CDR1 as WSHSY and CDR2 as SAAADI. V was trimmed by 2 bases and J by 2 bases, leaving 14 bases between them. DNA of the CDR3: TGCGCCAGCAGTGAGGGGGTTAGCGGTTTCACAGATACGCAGTATTTT. Amino acid sequence: CASSEGVSGFTDTQYF.

This clone was seen at least ten times. CDR3 DNA: TGTGCCAGCGTCCCGGCGGAATCGTACCAAGAGACCCAGTACTTC. It yields the protein CASVPAESYQETQYF. V usage is TRBV2 and J usage is TRBJ2-5, with no clear D. CDR1 and CDR2 from the germline V gene are SNHLY and FYNNEI. This CDR3 has 15 residues. V shed 8 bases and J shed 0 bases, with 16 bases lying between them.

This clone was seen more than once but under ten times. The V and J genes are TRBV27 and TRBJ2-2; D perhaps matches TRBD2 (5 bases). V was pared by 5 bases and J by 8 bases, with 15 bases between. This CDR3 is built from 14 residues. Germline loops: CDR1 MNHEY, CDR2 SMNVEV (reference sequence). The CDR3 reads CASSPGGPRGELFF. The CDR3 coding sequence is TGTGCCAGCAGTCCCGGAGGCCCGCGGGGGGAGCTGTTTTTT.

The J gene is TRBJ2-3, the V gene TRBV7-9; a possible D gene is TRBD2 (6 bases). CDR3 length: 16 amino acids. Germline loops: CDR1 SEHNR, CDR2 FQNEAQ (reference sequence). The germline V and J ends were trimmed by 1 base and 4 bases, with 15 bases remaining between them. CDR3 in DNA: TGTGCCAGCAGCTTAGGGTGGAGGGAAGTCTCAGATACGCAGTATTTT. It encodes CASSLGWREVSDTQYF.

The DNA for the CDR3 is TGTGCCAGCAGTGAATACGGGGGGACCAGCTCCTACGAGCAGTACTTC. It is translated as CASSEYGGTSSYEQYF. The chain recombines TRBV25-1 with TRBJ2-7; 7 nucleotides line up with TRBD2. Germline CDR1 reads MGHDK; CDR2 reads SYGVNS. The CDR3 is 16 amino acids. V shed 0 bases and J 0 bases; nucleotides not matched to a gene: 5.

The rearrangement links TRBV28 to TRBJ2-7; 10 nucleotides agree with TRBD1. CDR1 is MDHEN and CDR2 is SYDVKM in the germline V gene. The CDR3 loop spans 17 amino acids. The junction had 14 bases not matched to a gene; V was cut back by 5 bases and J by 4 bases. This chain's CDR3 is CASSLTLLKGQGYEQYF. For the CDR3, the DNA is TGTGCCAGCAGTCTGACACTATTAAAGGGACAGGGGTACGAGCAGTACTTC.

This chain links TRBV19 with TRBJ1-2, with D uncertain. CDR1 is LNHDA and CDR2 is SQIVND in the germline V gene (reference sequence). Trimming removed 1 base at V and 6 bases at J, with 15 bases between. The CDR3 sequence is 15 residues long. CDR3: CASSIGWGGRDGYTF. For the CDR3, the DNA is TGTGCCAGTAGTATAGGTTGGGGAGGTCGCGATGGCTACACCTTC.

The V call is TRBV13, the J call TRBJ1-3, with D uncertain. CDR1 is PRHDT and CDR2 is FYEKMQ in the germline V gene (reference sequence). Trimming removed 5 bases from V and 6 bases from J, with 8 bases in between. This CDR3 has 12 residues. The chain's CDR3 is CASSLGANTIYF. The DNA of the CDR3 is TGTGCCAGCAGCCTCGGTGCAAACACCATATATTTT.

V usage is TRBV7-2 and J usage is TRBJ2-1; 7 bases match TRBD2. Germline CDR1 reads SGHTA; CDR2 reads FQGNSA. This CDR3 comprises 17 residues. After removal of 2 bases from V and 2 bases from J, the junction contained 9 bases not matched to a gene. The CDR3 DNA sequence: TGTGCCAGCAGCTTAAAGCCCCTCGCGGGAGCCTACAATGAGCAGTTCTTC. Encoded protein: CASSLKPLAGAYNEQFF.

The chain recombines TRBV28 with TRBJ1-2; D is unresolved. V was trimmed by 0 bases and J by 0 bases, leaving 8 bases between them. The germline CDR1 and CDR2 sequences are MDHEN and SYDVKM. The CDR3 totals 15 residues. This CDR3 is CASSLWEVANYGYTF. The CDR3 DNA reads TGTGCCAGCAGTTTATGGGAGGTCGCTAACTATGGCTACACCTTC.

The rearrangement joins TRBV5-1 to TRBJ1-4; 7 bases agree with TRBD1. Losses at the gene ends were 4 bases for V and 7 bases for J; bases not matched to a gene: 10. Germline lookup yields CDR1 SGHRS and CDR2 YFSETQ. The CDR3 sequence is 15 residues long. In nucleotides, the CDR3 is TGCGCCAGCAGCCAGGGGGACAGTATAAGTGAAAAACTGTTTTTT. Translation: CASSQGDSISEKLFF.

This chain links TRBV28 with TRBJ2-1; 9 bases agree with TRBD1. J lost 7 bases, V lost 6 bases, and 10 bases had no gene match. Germline V gene lookup returns CDR1 MDHEN and CDR2 SYDVKM. This CDR3 is 15 amino acids long. CDR3 bases: TGTGCCAGCAGGTTCTCGGGAGGACAGGGGAATGAGCAGTTCTTC. Its translation: CASRFSGGQGNEQFF.

This rearrangement joins TRBV28 to TRBJ1-1; no reliable D call. Germline lookup yields CDR1 MDHEN and CDR2 SYDVKM. The CDR3 length is 14 residues. The V end was cut by 2 bases, the J end by 1 base, with 8 bases between. CDR3 nucleotides: TGTGCCAGCAGTTTAGTACAGTCGAACACTGAAGCTTTCTTT. Amino acid sequence: CASSLVQSNTEAFF.

J is TRBJ2-3 and V is TRBV7-6, with 8 bases matching TRBD2. The V gene's germline CDR1 is SGHVS and CDR2 FNYEAQ. Germline trimming cut 5 bases from V and 4 bases from J; bases unmatched to any gene: 11. This CDR3 comprises 16 residues. CDR3 DNA sequence: TGTGCCAGCAGCGCCCGGACTAGCTGGAAGGCAGATACGCAGTATTTT. This gives the protein CASSARTSWKADTQYF. Using reference TRBV7-6 and TRBJ2-3 for the parts outside the CDR3, the full variable domain is GAGVSQSPRYKVTKRGQDVALRCDPISGHVSLYWYRQALGQGPEFLTYFNYEAQQDKSGLPNDRFSAERPEGSISTLTIQRTEQRDSAMYRCASSARTSWKADTQYFGPGTRLTVL.

The sample holds a few counts of this clone. The chain has TRBV3-1 (or the pseudogene TRBV3-2) and TRBJ2-2, with D hard to call. CDR1 and CDR2 from the germline V gene are LGHDT and YNNKEL (reference sequence). The CDR3 sequence is 13 residues long. V lost 4 bases and J lost 0, with 3 bases in between. CDR3 loop: CASSLANTGELFF. For the CDR3, the DNA is TGTGCCAGCAGCCTCGCGAACACCGGGGAGCTGTTTTTT.

This chain links TRBV5-4 with TRBJ2-4; the match to TRBD1 covers 10 bases. V shed 4 bases and J 3 bases; nucleotides not matched to a gene: 7. Germline CDR1 is SGHNT and CDR2 is YYREEE (reference sequence). This CDR3 spans 16 amino acids. CDR3 protein: CASSRGTGALKNIQYF. As DNA, the CDR3 is TGTGCCAGCAGCAGAGGGACAGGGGCCCTCAAAAACATTCAGTACTTC.

The chain links TRBV30 to TRBJ1-3, with TRBD1 matching 10 bases. V lost 1 base and J lost 3; bases outside the gene matches: 3. CDR1 is GTSNPN, CDR2 SVGIG, per germline (reference sequence). This CDR3 comprises 15 residues. The CDR3 is CAWSADRGVGNTIYF. The DNA of the CDR3 is TGTGCCTGGAGTGCGGACAGGGGGGTTGGAAACACCATATATTTT.

This chain connects TRBV18 to TRBJ1-2; TRBD1 matches at 8 bases. Germline loops: CDR1 KGHSH, CDR2 LQKENI. Trimming at V came to 3 bases and at J to 7 bases, leaving 4 bases not matched to a gene. CDR3 length: 13 residues. The CDR3 region has the DNA TGTGCCAGCTCACCGCAGGGGGCGCGTGGCTACACCTTC. Its protein is CASSPQGARGYTF.

The chain uses TRBV25-1 and TRBJ1-3; perhaps TRBD1 as D (5 bases). CDR1 is MGHDK and CDR2 is SYGVNS in the germline V gene. The length of the CDR3 is 14 residues. V was cut by 2 bases and J by 3 bases, with 8 bases left in between. The CDR3 sequence is CASSEAGVGNTIYF. Written as DNA, the CDR3 is TGTGCCAGCAGTGAAGCGGGGGTTGGAAACACCATATATTTT. The variable domain in full, completed from reference TRBV25-1 and TRBJ1-3, reads EADIYQTPRYLVIGTGKKITLECSQTMGHDKMYWYQQDPGMELHLIHYSYGVNSTEKGDLSSESTVSRIRTEHFPLTLESARPSHTSQYLCASSEAGVGNTIYFGEGSWLTVV.

V and J are TRBV20-1 and TRBJ2-1; perhaps TRBD2 as D (5 bases). Germline CDR1 DFQATT, CDR2 SNEGSKA (reference sequence). The CDR3 runs 10 residues. Between the trimmed V and J ends, which lost 5 bases and 10 bases, there was a span of 9 bases. In DNA, the CDR3 is TGCAGTGCTGACGGGGAGGAGCAGTTCTTC. Its translation: CSADGEEQFF.